This T cell receptor (beta chain) stems from a study of cytomegalovirus exposure and HLA in healthy donors. Study summary: Within the Caucasian-associated ancestry cluster were roughly 79% of the 398 genotyped donors.

Concerning this clone: Its antigen is as yet unknown.

General study findings and limits: In a later analysis, most CMV-associated TCR beta chains appeared HLA-restricted.

Primers for the PCR totalled 60 Vbeta and 13 Jbeta. TCRdb keeps only in-frame clones here, not all; method: immunoSEQ multiplex PCR. Its table records about 140,000 clones. Input material: PBMCs. This clonotype was obtained from a woman aged 18-30 years in good health and CMV-seronegative.

The CDR3 DNA follows: TGCGCCAGCAGCCATGACAGCCTGAACACTGAAGCTTTCTTT. It translates to CASSHDSLNTEAFF. The rearrangement joins TRBV4-1 to TRBJ1-1; tentative D call: TRBD1 (5 bases). The CDR3 has 14 amino acids. The V gene lost 3 bases and the J gene lost 0 bases, with 8 bases spanning the gap. Germline CDR1 reads MGHRA; CDR2 reads YSYEKL.